This T cell receptor (beta chain) was sequenced in a study of blood T cell repertoires in COVID-19. As for the study in general: Samples taken during acute and convalescent COVID-19 were collected in the United States, Italy and Spain.

Sequencing was performed with immunoSEQ multiplex PCR; in TCRdb, only in-frame clones are kept and a portion is missing. Among approximately 300,000 clones listed, around 88% were seen once. The specimen was peripheral blood. This receptor was taken from a woman aged 45-59 years with acute or convalescent COVID-19.

The DNA for the CDR3 is TGCGCCAGCAGCTTTACCACGGATCAGCCCCAGCATTTT. Its translation is CASSFTTDQPQHF. V usage is TRBV5-1 and J usage is TRBJ1-5; no clear D. V was trimmed by 2 bases and J by 5 bases, leaving 8 bases between them. Germline CDR1 is SGHRS and CDR2 is YFSETQ. There are 13 residues in the CDR3.